This TCR beta chain was recorded in a study of cytomegalovirus exposure and HLA in healthy donors. This clone showed up just once. Antigen unknown. Points from the study as a whole: Among donors in an Asian-associated ancestry cluster, a later analysis reportedly found fewer N-insertions than the roughly 610-donor mean. A later analysis linked a missense DCLRE1C variant to TCR beta V- and J-gene trimming.

The PCR ran on 60 Vbeta and 13 Jbeta primers. In the original analysis: Later, 80 million or so unique TCR beta chains were counted in an analysis, and roughly 11 million of them were shared. Assay used: immunoSEQ multiplex PCR; TCRdb lists only in-frame clones, some missing. The V and J calls and clone size come from that table; D and trimming were worked out from the DNA. The sample contains roughly 110,000 clones, 60% to 85% of which appear only once. This clonotype was sampled from a male donor in good health and CMV-seropositive. Sequencing was performed on PBMCs.

The CDR3 sequence is CASSTKGVEQYF. For the CDR3, the DNA is TGTGCCAGCAGTACCAAGGGGGTGGAGCAGTACTTC. The rearrangement uses TRBV27 and TRBJ2-7; D is perhaps TRBD1 (6 bases). Trimming shortened V by 5 bases and J by 7 bases, and 12 bases separated the two germline ends. Per germline, CDR1 MNHEY and CDR2 SMNVEV (reference sequence). This CDR3 contains 12 residues.